The subject of this entry is one T cell receptor (beta chain). Its antigen is not known. Germline assignment: CDR1 SQVTM and CDR2 ANQGSEA. The CDR3 contains 14 residues. The ends were cut back, 5 bases at V and 0 bases at J, with 10 bases in the middle. These data come from a study of cytomegalovirus exposure and HLA in healthy donors. Study findings and constraints: In an earlier analysis, most TCR beta V segments were productive about 87% or about 30% of the time. Later genetic work tied a missense DCLRE1C variant to beta-chain V and J trimming.

Vbeta (60) and Jbeta (13) primers were used in the PCR. Generated by immunoSEQ multiplex PCR, the TCRdb table keeps only in-frame clones and is missing some. Here the sample table reports over 110,000 clones. This clonotype was sampled from a male donor in good health and CMV-seronegative. The sample comprised PBMCs. The gene calls are TRBV29-1 and TRBJ2-2, with unresolved D. CDR3 protein: CSVKSGTNTGELFF. DNA of the CDR3: TGCAGCGTTAAGTCGGGTACGAACACCGGGGAGCTGTTTTTT.